Presented here are 15 T cell receptor beta chains from one specimen sequenced in a study of cytomegalovirus exposure and HLA in healthy donors. Primers for the PCR totalled 60 Vbeta and 13 Jbeta. The repertoire was sequenced with immunoSEQ multiplex PCR; TCRdb's copy has only in-frame clones and lacks some. The table records about 140,000 clones, 82% of them present only once. The sequenced sample consisted of PBMCs. Every receptor here comes from a male donor in good health and CMV-seronegative.

The chain is built from TRBV5-6 and TRBJ2-5; maybe TRBD2 (5 bases). The DNA end is a closer match to TRBJ2-7, so the J assignment may be wrong. From germline, CDR1 is SGHDT and CDR2 YYEEEE. The CDR3 consists of 14 residues. Here the CDR3 DNA reads TGTGCCAGCAGCTTGGATCCGGAGGCCTACGAGCAGTACTTC. Translating it yields CASSLDPEAYEQYF.

This clone was detected a few times. J is TRBJ2-3 and V is TRBV5-6; tentative D call: TRBD1 (5 bases). CDR3 length: 14 residues. The V gene's germline CDR1 is SGHDT and CDR2 YYEEEE. V was pared by 4 bases and J by 4 bases, with 13 bases between. The CDR3 sequence is CASSNPGFADTQYF. CDR3 in DNA: TGTGCCAGCAGCAACCCAGGGTTCGCAGATACGCAGTATTTT.

The chain has TRBV7-7 and TRBJ2-3, with 13 bases lining up with TRBD2. Germline values: CDR1 SSHAT, CDR2 FNYEAQ (reference sequence). With V trimmed by 5 bases and J by 4 bases, 6 bases remained unmatched. The CDR3 spans 16 residues. The CDR3 is CASSRLAGGRADTQYF. The CDR3 coding sequence is TGTGCCAGCAGCCGACTAGCGGGAGGAAGGGCAGATACGCAGTATTTT.

This clone has a handful of counts. This sequence joins TRBV6-6 and TRBJ1-1, with no clear D. The CDR3 runs 13 residues. V was trimmed by 8 bases and J by 4 bases, leaving 14 bases between them. Germline V gene lookup returns CDR1 MNHNY and CDR2 SVGAGI (reference sequence). The CDR3 sequence is CASGLSQSTEAFF. Here the CDR3 DNA reads TGTGCCAGCGGACTTAGTCAGTCCACTGAAGCTTTCTTT.

V is TRBV30 and J is TRBJ1-3; D gene uncertain. This CDR3 spans 12 amino acids. V lost 4 bases, J lost 4 bases, and 8 bases lay in between. CDR1 and CDR2 from the germline V gene are GTSNPN and SVGIG (reference sequence). The CDR3, as DNA: TGTGCCTGGAATCTGGCCGGAAACACCATATATTTT. Its protein product is CAWNLAGNTIYF.

The chain carries TRBV7-8 and TRBJ2-3; tentative D call: TRBD2 (6 bases). Germline assignment: CDR1 SGHVS and CDR2 FQNEAQ. V lost 3 bases, J lost 4 bases, and 8 bases lay in between. The CDR3 runs 13 residues. CDR3 sequence reads: CASSFPGADTQYF. In DNA, the CDR3 is TGTGCCAGCAGCTTTCCGGGGGCAGATACGCAGTATTTT.

With regard to this clone: Compared with germline, one end of the junction differs, possibly owing to a read error. This rearrangement joins TRBV11-2 to TRBJ2-3; no definite D call. The CDR3 is made up of 14 amino acids. CDR1 SGHAT and CDR2 FQNNGV come from the germline V gene. CDR3 sequence reads: CASSLILITDTQYF. In DNA, the CDR3 is TGTGCCAGCAGCTTAATCTTGATCACAGATACGCAATATTTT.

This rearrangement joins TRBV7-3 to TRBJ2-7, with 7 bases fitting TRBD1. The junction had 7 bases not matched to a gene; V was cut back by 1 base and J by 1 base. Germline lookup yields CDR1 SGHTA and CDR2 FQGTGA. CDR3 size: 16 residues. As DNA, the CDR3 is TGTGCCAGCAGCTTAAGTTACGACAGGGTGTCCTACGAGCAGTACTTC. It translates to CASSLSYDRVSYEQYF.

The CDR3 sequence is CASSPIEGELFF. CDR3 in DNA: TGTGCCAGCAGCCCTATAGAAGGGGAGCTGTTTTTT. The chain employs TRBV13 and TRBJ2-2, with D unclear. CDR1 PRHDT and CDR2 FYEKMQ come from the germline V gene (reference sequence). CDR3 length equals 12 residues. The V and J ends lost 5 bases and 8 bases respectively, with 9 bases between them. Together with reference TRBV13 and TRBJ2-2, the CDR3 gives the full variable domain: AAGVIQSPRHLIKEKRETATLKCYPIPRHDTVYWYQQGPGQDPQFLISFYEKMQSDKGSIPDRFSAQQFSDYHSELNMSSLELGDSALYFCASSPIEGELFFGEGSRLTVL.

The chain uses TRBV27 and TRBJ1-1; TRBD1 matches at 7 bases. The V gene end was trimmed by 3 bases and the J gene end by 4 bases; junction bases not matched to a gene: 5. Germline V gives CDR1 MNHEY, CDR2 SMNVEV (reference sequence). This CDR3 contains 14 residues. The CDR3 loop reads CASSFGRGATEAFF. The CDR3 coding sequence is TGTGCCAGCAGTTTTGGCAGGGGGGCCACTGAAGCTTTCTTT.

This chain links TRBV6-5 with TRBJ1-6; D might be TRBD1 (5 bases). The CDR3 sequence is 14 residues long. V lost 4 bases and J lost 12, with 16 bases in between. Germline V CDR1 and CDR2: MNHEY, SVGAGI. CDR3 DNA sequence: TGTGCCAGCAGTTTCACGGGCGGGGGAGGACCCCTCCACTTT. It encodes CASSFTGGGGPLHF.

The chain couples TRBV25-1 to TRBJ2-1, with unresolved D. The germline CDR1 and CDR2 sequences are MGHDK and SYGVNS. This CDR3 is built from 14 residues. Trimming pared 3 bases from V and 1 base from J, leaving 7 bases between. The CDR3 sequence is CASSDGYSYNEQFF. The CDR3 nucleotides are TGTGCCAGCAGTGACGGGTATTCCTACAATGAGCAGTTCTTC.

The chain is built from TRBV5-1 and TRBJ2-1; 10 positions agree with TRBD2. The CDR3 covers 15 residues. Germline V lookup: CDR1 SGHRS, CDR2 YFSETQ. J lost 10 bases, V lost 1 base, and 8 bases had no gene match. The CDR3 DNA sequence: TGCGCCAGCAGCTTGACTAGCGGGATTGTCAGCGAGCAGTTCTTC. Its translation: CASSLTSGIVSEQFF.

V and J are TRBV6-5 and TRBJ2-5; maybe TRBD2 (5 bases). The DNA end lines up better with TRBJ2-7; the J call may be wrong. CDR1 and CDR2 (germline): MNHEY, SVGAGI. This CDR3 is 14 amino acids long. CDR3 coding DNA: TGTGCCAGCAGTTACGAGGGTTCCTCCTACGAGCAGTACTTC. It yields the protein CASSYEGSSYEQYF.

V and J are TRBV19 and TRBJ2-7; the D is unclear. The germline V and J ends were trimmed by 3 bases and 0 bases, with 9 bases remaining between them. CDR1 LNHDA and CDR2 SQIVND come from the germline V gene (reference sequence). The CDR3 has 14 residues. The CDR3 sequence: CASSMTSDSYEQYF. CDR3 DNA: TGTGCCAGTAGTATGACCAGCGACTCCTACGAGCAGTACTTC.